Listed below are T cell receptor beta chains from one sample, sequenced in a study of T cell responses to AZD1222 COVID-19 vaccine. Clones were read by immunoSEQ multiplex PCR, and TCRdb kept only the in-frame ones, dropping some. The sample has about 160,000 clones, about 91% seen once; the top ten hold more than 1.2%. Sequences were derived from peripheral blood, sampled on day 0 of AZD1222 vaccination. Source of these receptors: an adult in good health. Each CDR3 is given with its conserved first and last residue. D genes are given only for firm matches. A clone size is listed for some rows: how often the clone was seen (once, few, many), or a class if it is expanded.

d_call j_call v_call clone_size cdr3_aa cdr3_nt
NA TRBJ2-7 TRBV10-2 NA CASSESRREQQYF TGCGCCAGCAGTGAGTCCCGTAGGGAACAGCAGTACTTC
TRBD1 TRBJ1-4 TRBV7-9 NA CASSNSSRDRFREKLFF TGTGCCAGCAGCAATAGTAGTAGGGACAGGTTTCGTGAAAAACTGTTTTTT
TRBD2 TRBJ2-7 TRBV11-3 NA CASSPRLAGDYEQYF TGTGCCAGCAGCCCCAGACTAGCGGGGGATTACGAGCAGTACTTC
NA TRBJ1-3 TRBV27 few CASSPIPAGNTIYF TGTGCCAGCAGTCCCATCCCCGCTGGAAACACCATATATTTT
NA TRBJ1-1 TRBV4-3 NA CASSQEPGMNTEAFF TGCGCCAGCAGCCAAGAGCCAGGAATGAACACTGAAGCTTTCTTT
NA TRBJ2-2 TRBV6-4 NA CASSVDNNIGELFF TGTGCCAGCAGTGTTGACAATAACATCGGGGAGCTGTTTTTT
NA TRBJ1-4 TRBV7-8 NA CASSTNPGTRSNEKLFF TGTGCCAGCAGCACAAACCCAGGGACTCGAAGTAATGAAAAACTGTTTTTT
NA TRBJ2-2 TRBV29-1 NA CSVGELPGRNTGELFF TGCAGCGTTGGGGAGTTACCGGGGAGAAACACCGGGGAGCTGTTTTTT
TRBD1 TRBJ2-1 TRBV6-2/TRBV6-3 NA CASSYATGKGYNEQFF TGTGCCAGCAGTTACGCGACAGGGAAAGGGTACAATGAGCAGTTCTTC
TRBD2 TRBJ2-3 TRBV19 once CASNPGLAGGTQYF TGTGCCAGTAACCCGGGACTAGCGGGAGGTACGCAGTATTTT
NA TRBJ2-4 TRBV19 NA CASTPIPLAPPRLAKNIQYF TGTGCCAGCACCCCCATCCCACTAGCACCACCACGTCTAGCCAAAAACATTCAGTACTTC
TRBD1 TRBJ2-7 TRBV6-5 NA CASVNPGQGDEQYF TGTGCCAGCGTTAACCCCGGACAGGGGGACGAGCAGTACTTC